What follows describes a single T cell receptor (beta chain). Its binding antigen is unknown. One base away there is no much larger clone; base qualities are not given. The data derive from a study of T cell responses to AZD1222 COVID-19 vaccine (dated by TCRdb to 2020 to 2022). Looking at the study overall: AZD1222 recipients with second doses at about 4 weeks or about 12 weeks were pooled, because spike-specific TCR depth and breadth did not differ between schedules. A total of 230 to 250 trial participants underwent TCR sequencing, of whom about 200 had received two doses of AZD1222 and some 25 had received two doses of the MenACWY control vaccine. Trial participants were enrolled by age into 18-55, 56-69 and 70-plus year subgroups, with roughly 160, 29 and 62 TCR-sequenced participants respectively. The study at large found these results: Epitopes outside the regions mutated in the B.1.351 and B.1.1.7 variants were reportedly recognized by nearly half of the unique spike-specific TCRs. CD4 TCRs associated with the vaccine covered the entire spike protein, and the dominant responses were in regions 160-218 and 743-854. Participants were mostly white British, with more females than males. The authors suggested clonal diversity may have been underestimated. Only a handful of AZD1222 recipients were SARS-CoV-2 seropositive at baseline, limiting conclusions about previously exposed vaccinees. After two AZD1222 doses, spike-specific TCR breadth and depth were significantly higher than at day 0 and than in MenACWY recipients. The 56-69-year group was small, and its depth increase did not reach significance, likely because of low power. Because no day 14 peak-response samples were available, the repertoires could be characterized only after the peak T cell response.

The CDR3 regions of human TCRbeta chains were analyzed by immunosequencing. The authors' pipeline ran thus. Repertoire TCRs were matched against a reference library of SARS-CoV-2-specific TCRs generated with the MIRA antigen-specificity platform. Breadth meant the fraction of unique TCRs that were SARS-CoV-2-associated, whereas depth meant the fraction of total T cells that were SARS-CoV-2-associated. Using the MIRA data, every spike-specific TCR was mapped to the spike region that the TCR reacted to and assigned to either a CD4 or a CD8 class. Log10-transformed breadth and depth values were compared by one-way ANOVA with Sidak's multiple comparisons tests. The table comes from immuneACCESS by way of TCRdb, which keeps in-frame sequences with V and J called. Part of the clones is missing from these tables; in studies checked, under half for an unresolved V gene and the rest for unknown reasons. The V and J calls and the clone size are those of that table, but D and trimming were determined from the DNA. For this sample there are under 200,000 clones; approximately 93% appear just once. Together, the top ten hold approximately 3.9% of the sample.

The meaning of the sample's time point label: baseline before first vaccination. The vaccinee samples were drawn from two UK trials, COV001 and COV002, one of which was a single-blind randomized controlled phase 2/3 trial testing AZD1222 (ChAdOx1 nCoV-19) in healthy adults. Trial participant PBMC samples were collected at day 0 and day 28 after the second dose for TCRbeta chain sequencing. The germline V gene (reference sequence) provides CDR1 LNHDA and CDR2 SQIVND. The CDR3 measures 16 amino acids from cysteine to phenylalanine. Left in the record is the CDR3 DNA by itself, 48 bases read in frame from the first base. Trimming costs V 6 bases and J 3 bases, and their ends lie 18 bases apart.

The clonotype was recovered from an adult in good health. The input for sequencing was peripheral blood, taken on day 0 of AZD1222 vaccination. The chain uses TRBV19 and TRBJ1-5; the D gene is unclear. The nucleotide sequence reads TGTGCCAGTAGAAAGGGAACAGCTGATACCAATCAGCCCCAGCATTTT. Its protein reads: CASRKGTADTNQPQHF. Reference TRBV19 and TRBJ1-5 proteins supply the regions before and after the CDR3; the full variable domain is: DGGITQSPKYLFRKEGQNVTLSCEQNLNHDAMYWYRQDPGQGLRLIYYSQIVNDFQKGDIAEGYSVSREKKESFPLTVTSAQKNPTAFYLCASRKGTADTNQPQHFGDGTRLSIL.